The 10 T cell receptor beta chains listed next were all sequenced from one sample in a study of T cell responses to AZD1222 COVID-19 vaccine (dated by TCRdb to the early 2020s). According to the study, the label for this sample's time point signals: about 28 days (+/-7) after the second vaccine dose. The library was produced with the immunoSEQ multiplex PCR assay. The source is immuneACCESS, and TCRdb retained only in-frame sequences with V and J called. Part of the clones is not carried over; for the studies checked, unresolved V genes explain less than half of this, and the remainder is unexplained. Across this sample there are 250,000 to 300,000 clones, with roughly 93% seen only once. The top ten clonotypes cover 0.5% to 0.65% of the sample. The material sequenced was peripheral blood, taken 28 days after the second AZD1222 dose. The receptor source for this set is an adult who received the AZD1222 COVID-19 vaccine.

The rearrangement joins TRBV28 to TRBJ2-1; TRBD2 agrees at 10 bases. Per germline, CDR1 MDHEN and CDR2 SYDVKM. The CDR3 is 15 amino acids. V dropped 8 bases and J dropped 8; count of bases not matched to a gene: 12. The CDR3: CASGLERGGPHEQFF. CDR3 nucleotides: TGTGCCAGCGGGCTAGAGCGGGGGGGCCCCCATGAGCAGTTCTTC.

This clone was counted between two and nine times. The chain recombines TRBV28 with TRBJ1-2; no clear D. The CDR3 length is 13 residues. The germline V and J ends were trimmed by 5 bases and 4 bases, with 11 bases remaining between them. Germline V gene sequence: CDR1 MDHEN, CDR2 SYDVKM. CDR3 amino acids: CASSPPSGYGYTF. The CDR3 nucleotides are TGTGCCAGCAGTCCCCCCTCCGGCTATGGCTACACCTTC.

The CDR3 protein is CASSPGRGHNEQFF. CDR3 in DNA: TGCGCCAGCAGCCCGGGCAGGGGCCACAATGAGCAGTTCTTC. The chain links TRBV5-1 to TRBJ2-1; tentatively, D is TRBD1 (6 bases). The germline V gene encodes CDR1 SGHRS and CDR2 YFSETQ. Trimming took 4 bases from V and 5 from J, leaving 13 bases between them. The CDR3 is 14 amino acids.

This rearrangement joins TRBV6-5 to TRBJ2-7; D may be TRBD2 (6 bases). Germline V gives CDR1 MNHEY, CDR2 SVGAGI. Trimming shortened V by 7 bases and J by 2 bases, and 12 bases separated the two germline ends. The CDR3 length is 13 residues. CDR3 in DNA: TGTGCCAGCACCAATAGCGGAGCCTACGAGCAGTACTTC. This codes for CASTNSGAYEQYF.

The chain joins TRBV19 to TRBJ1-5; D call uncertain. The CDR3 consists of 12 residues. Germline-derived CDR1 and CDR2 are LNHDA and SQIVND (reference sequence). Trimming took off 6 bases at V and 9 bases at J, with 12 bases between the two ends. In DNA, the CDR3 is TGTGCCAGTAGGGGAGCTGGGCGGCCCCAGCATTTT. Translated, it gives CASRGAGRPQHF.

The V gene is TRBV4-3, the J gene TRBJ2-2; D may be TRBD2 (6 bases). The CDR3 extends over 16 amino acids. V was trimmed by 3 bases and J by 0 bases, leaving 11 bases between them. CDR1 LGHNA and CDR2 YSLEER come from the germline V gene. This chain's CDR3 is CASSHEVAANTGELFF. CDR3 DNA: TGCGCCAGCAGCCACGAGGTAGCGGCGAACACCGGGGAGCTGTTTTTT.

The chain is built from TRBV5-4 and TRBJ2-1, with 8 bases that match TRBD1. The V gene end was trimmed by 0 bases and the J gene end by 4 bases; junction bases not matched to a gene: 3. The germline CDR1 and CDR2 sequences are SGHNT and YYREEE (reference sequence). The CDR3 spans 15 residues. The CDR3, as DNA: TGTGCCAGCAGCTTGGACAGGGGGGAGTACAATGAGCAGTTCTTC. Encoded protein: CASSLDRGEYNEQFF.

V usage is TRBV28 and J usage is TRBJ1-1, with D unresolved. CDR3 length: 13 residues. V dropped 4 bases and J dropped 10 bases, with 16 bases sitting between them. Looked up from germline, CDR1 is MDHEN and CDR2 is SYDVKM. DNA for the CDR3: TGTGCCAGCAGTTCTAGTACAGAGATTGGAGCTTTCTTT. Amino acids: CASSSSTEIGAFF.

The chain carries TRBV28 and TRBJ2-7, with unresolved D. Germline values: CDR1 MDHEN, CDR2 SYDVKM. The V gene lost 7 bases and the J gene lost 7 bases, with 8 bases spanning the gap. This CDR3 comprises 10 residues. The CDR3 region is CASKMGEQYF. CDR3 nucleotides: TGTGCCAGCAAGATGGGGGAGCAGTACTTC.

J is TRBJ2-7 and V is TRBV18, with 7 bases that match TRBD1. The CDR3 has 18 residues. The V and J ends lost 3 bases and 6 bases, in that order; junction bases with no gene match: 20. The germline gives CDR1 KGHSH, CDR2 LQKENI. The CDR3 loop is CASSPPNLYRDRASEQYF. Here the CDR3 DNA reads TGTGCCAGCTCACCCCCAAACCTTTACCGGGACAGAGCCTCCGAGCAGTACTTC.